These T cell receptor beta chains were read from a single sample in a study of memory CD4+ T cells and cytomegalovirus serostatus. Sequencing was performed with immunoSEQ multiplex PCR; in TCRdb, only in-frame clones are kept and a portion is missing. This table has 55,000 to 65,000 clones, more than 65% appearing once. The sequenced sample consisted of memory CD4+ T cells from blood. The origin of the receptors is an adult in good health and CMV-seronegative. Some clones in this sample may be carry-over from other donors' samples. The CDR3 runs from the conserved cysteine through the conserved F or W.

V gene	J gene	CDR3 protein
TRBV28	TRBJ2-5	CASSVGETQYF
TRBV12-5	TRBJ2-1	CASGLVLGQGAKNEQFF
TRBV21-1	TRBJ2-1	CAIDTRSYNEQFF
TRBV5-4	TRBJ2-5	CASSLGDRGQETQYF
TRBV9	TRBJ2-3	CASSVDGGSAPDTQYF
TRBV11-2	TRBJ1-4	CASSRGGSNEKLFF
TRBV11-2	TRBJ2-5	CASSPGGGYQETQYF
TRBV6-1	TRBJ1-5	CASSEAAGKGNQPQHF
TRBV7-2	TRBJ2-3	CASSYGNLLTDTQYF
TRBV4-3	TRBJ2-2	CASSLGTAYTGELFF
TRBV18	TRBJ2-1	CASSPPQAVGNEQFF
TRBV6-1	TRBJ1-6	CAVTRPNSPLHF
TRBV5-4	TRBJ1-6	CASSPDTKGYNSPLHF
TRBV2	TRBJ1-5	CASREEVRNQPQHF
TRBV28	TRBJ1-1	CASSDGSLPTEAFF
TRBV5-1	TRBJ2-1	CASSLEGRGHNEQFF
TRBV5-6	TRBJ1-2	CASSLGRGGGYTF
TRBV5-4	TRBJ1-6	CASSPMDGRNSPLHF
TRBV2	TRBJ2-1	CASSEQRGYNEQFF
TRBV19	TRBJ2-6	CASSIAHSIANVLTF
TRBV7-2	TRBJ1-5	CASSLTRNQPQHF
TRBV2	TRBJ2-7	CASSELPGDHEQYF
TRBV7-9	TRBJ1-1	CASSSPRRTPTNTEAFF
TRBV4-1	TRBJ2-7	CASSQVLQGTLEQYF
TRBV19	TRBJ2-6	CASNGYSGANVLTF
TRBV2	TRBJ2-2	CASKTGLSHTGELFF
TRBV5-5	TRBJ1-4	CASSYWGANEKLFF
TRBV5-1	TRBJ2-2	CASRSRGTGDTGELFF
TRBV29-1	TRBJ2-7	CSVGVAGGTGEQYF
TRBV11-3	TRBJ2-2	CASSSGQGESGELFF
TRBV7-2	TRBJ2-7	CASSPWGGPYEQYF
TRBV7-2	TRBJ1-5	CASSPGPSNQPQHF
TRBV28	TRBJ1-6	CASRGPPLHF
TRBV2	TRBJ1-5	CASSEQGGWGQPQHF
TRBV10-3	TRBJ2-3	CAIKAILPGDTQYF
TRBV4-1	TRBJ1-2	CASSQDHTANYGYTF
TRBV29-1	TRBJ2-4	CSVALQNIQYF
TRBV7-2	TRBJ1-5	CASSLERGVFQPQHF
TRBV5-1	TRBJ1-1	CASSLLLGNTEAFF
TRBV12-5	TRBJ1-6	CASGLFPSSYNSPLHF
TRBV27	TRBJ2-7	CASSSVGLAEYEQYF
TRBV27	TRBJ2-3	CASSWGGTDTQYF
TRBV18	TRBJ2-2	CASSLGGRFANTGELFF
TRBV6-5	TRBJ2-7	CASSSPRGTYEQYF
TRBV5-8	TRBJ1-1	CASSPGTENTEAFF
TRBV7-9	TRBJ2-1	CASSRDRYNEQFF
TRBV4-1	TRBJ2-1	CASSRSVETTGAEQFF
TRBV5-1	TRBJ2-2	CASSIGGNTGELFF